This T cell receptor (beta chain) is drawn from a study of CD8 T cells in ankylosing spondylitis. Findings of the study overall: Ankylosing spondylitis blood appeared to carry a characteristic TCR beta motif of eight or nine highly homologous variants. The authors reported significant enrichment of disease-linked clones in matched ankylosing spondylitis synovial fluid. Certain motif variants had earlier appeared in reactive arthritis synovial fluid and blood.

TCRdb re-called the 5' RACE reads through MiXCR, storing one row per CDR3 protein. In the table there are roughly 490,000 distinct CDR3 sequences, about 5.4% of which are singletons. The CDR3 runs to 17 residues. V lost 1 base to trimming and J lost 4 bases, with 19 bases between them. Germline CDR1 is SGHRS and CDR2 is YFSETQ. This clonotype occurred many times. Its antigen is as yet unknown. The receptor was isolated from a male donor with ankylosing spondylitis. The rearrangement uses TRBV5-1 and TRBJ2-3; tentative D call: TRBD1 (5 bases). Material for sequencing was blood, either unsorted or a sorted T cell fraction (not recorded which). CDR3 in amino acids: CASSLHQGANAADTQYF. CDR3 bases: TGCGCCAGCAGCTTGCATCAAGGGGCGAACGCCGCAGATACGCAGTATTTT. Full variable domain (missing parts from reference TRBV5-1 and TRBJ2-3): KAGVTQTPRYLIKTRGQQVTLSCSPISGHRSVSWYQQTPGQGLQFLFEYFSETQRNKGNFPGRFSGRQFSNSRSEMNVSTLELGDSALYLCASSLHQGANAADTQYFGPGTRLTVL.